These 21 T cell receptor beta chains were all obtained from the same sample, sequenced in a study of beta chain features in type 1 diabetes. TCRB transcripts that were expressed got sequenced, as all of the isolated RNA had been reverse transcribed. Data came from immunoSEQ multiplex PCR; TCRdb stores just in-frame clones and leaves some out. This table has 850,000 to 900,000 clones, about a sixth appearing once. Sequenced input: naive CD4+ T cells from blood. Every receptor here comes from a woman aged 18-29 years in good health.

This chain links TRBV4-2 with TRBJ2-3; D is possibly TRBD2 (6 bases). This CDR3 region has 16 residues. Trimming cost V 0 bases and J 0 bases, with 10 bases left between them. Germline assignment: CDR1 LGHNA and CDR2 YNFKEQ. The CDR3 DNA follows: TGTGCCAGCAGCCAAGAGGGAGGCCCTAGCACAGATACGCAGTATTTT. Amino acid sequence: CASSQEGGPSTDTQYF.

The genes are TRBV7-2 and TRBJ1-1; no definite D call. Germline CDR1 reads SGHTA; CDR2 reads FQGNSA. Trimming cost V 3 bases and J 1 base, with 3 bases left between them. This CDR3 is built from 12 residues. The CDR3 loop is CASSFKNTEAFF. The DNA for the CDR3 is TGTGCCAGCAGCTTTAAGAACACTGAAGCTTTCTTT.

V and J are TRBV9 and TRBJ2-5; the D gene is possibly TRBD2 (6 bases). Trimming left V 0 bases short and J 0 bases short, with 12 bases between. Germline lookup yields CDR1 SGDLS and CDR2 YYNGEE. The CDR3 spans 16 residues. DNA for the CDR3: TGTGCCAGCAGCGTAGCTGCTAGCGTCTACCAAGAGACCCAGTACTTC. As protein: CASSVAASVYQETQYF. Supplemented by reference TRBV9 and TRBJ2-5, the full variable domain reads DSGVTQTPKHLITATGQRVTLRCSPRSGDLSVYWYQQSLDQGLQFLIQYYNGEERAKGNILERFSAQQFPDLHSELNLSSLELGDSALYFCASSVAASVYQETQYFGPGTRLLVL.

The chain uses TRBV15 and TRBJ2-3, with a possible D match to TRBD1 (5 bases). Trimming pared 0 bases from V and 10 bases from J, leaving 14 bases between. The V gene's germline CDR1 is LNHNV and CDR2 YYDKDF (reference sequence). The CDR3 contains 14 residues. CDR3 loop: CATSRDLGQGAQYF. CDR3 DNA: TGTGCCACCAGCAGAGATCTAGGGCAGGGTGCGCAGTATTTT.

CDR3 nucleotides: TGTGCCAGCAGTTCAACAGGGGGCGCTACGTACGAGCAGTACTTC. This translates into CASSSTGGATYEQYF. The V gene is TRBV28, the J gene TRBJ2-7, with 9 nucleotides matching TRBD1. Germline V gene data show CDR1 as MDHEN and CDR2 as SYDVKM. V shed 4 bases and J 4 bases; nucleotides not matched to a gene: 8. The CDR3 contains 15 residues.

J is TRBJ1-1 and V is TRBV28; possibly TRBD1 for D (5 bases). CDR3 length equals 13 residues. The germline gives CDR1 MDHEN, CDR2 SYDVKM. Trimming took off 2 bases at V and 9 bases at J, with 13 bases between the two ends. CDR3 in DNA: TGTGCCAGCAGTTTAATTGTAGGGGTTCAAGCTTTCTTT. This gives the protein CASSLIVGVQAFF.

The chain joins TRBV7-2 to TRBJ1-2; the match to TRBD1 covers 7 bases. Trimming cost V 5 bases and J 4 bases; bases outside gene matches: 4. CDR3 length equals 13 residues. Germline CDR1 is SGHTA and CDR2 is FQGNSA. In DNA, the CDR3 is TGTGCCAGCAGCCCTGGGACAGTCTATGGCTACACCTTC. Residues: CASSPGTVYGYTF.

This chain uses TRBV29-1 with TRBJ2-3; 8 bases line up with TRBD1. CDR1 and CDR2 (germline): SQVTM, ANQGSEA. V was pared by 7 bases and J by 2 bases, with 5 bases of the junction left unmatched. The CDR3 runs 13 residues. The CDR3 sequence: CSAQTGVTDTQYF. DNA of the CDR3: TGCAGCGCCCAGACAGGGGTCACAGATACGCAGTATTTT.

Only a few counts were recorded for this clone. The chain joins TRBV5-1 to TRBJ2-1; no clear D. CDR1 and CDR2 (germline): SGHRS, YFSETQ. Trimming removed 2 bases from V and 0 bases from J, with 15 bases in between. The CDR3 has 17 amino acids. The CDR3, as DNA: TGCGCCAGCAGCTTACCCTCGCGATCCAGCTCCTACAATGAGCAGTTCTTC. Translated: CASSLPSRSSSYNEQFF.

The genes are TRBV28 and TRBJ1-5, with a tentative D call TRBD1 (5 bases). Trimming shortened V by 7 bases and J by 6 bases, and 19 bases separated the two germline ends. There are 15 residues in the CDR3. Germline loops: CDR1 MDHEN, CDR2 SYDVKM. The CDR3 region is CASKHSSRVTQPQHF. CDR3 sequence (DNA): TGTGCCAGCAAACATTCTAGCAGGGTAACTCAGCCCCAGCATTTT.

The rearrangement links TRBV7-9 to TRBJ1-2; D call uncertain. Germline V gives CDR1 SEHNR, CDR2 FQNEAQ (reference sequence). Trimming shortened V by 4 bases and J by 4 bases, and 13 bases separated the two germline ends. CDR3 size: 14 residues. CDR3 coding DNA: TGTGCCAGCAGCTCAAGTCTTGCAGGCTATGGCTACACCTTC. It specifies CASSSSLAGYGYTF. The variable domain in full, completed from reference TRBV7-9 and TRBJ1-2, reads DTGVSQNPRHKITKRGQNVTFRCDPISEHNRLYWYRQTLGQGPEFLTYFQNEAQLEKSRLLSDRFSAERPKGSFSTLEIQRTEQGDSAMYLCASSSSLAGYGYTFGSGTRLTVV.

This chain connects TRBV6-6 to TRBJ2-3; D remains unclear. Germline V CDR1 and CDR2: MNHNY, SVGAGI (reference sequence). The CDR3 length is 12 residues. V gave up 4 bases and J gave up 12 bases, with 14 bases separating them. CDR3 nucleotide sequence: TGTGCCAGCAGTTTGTCTAGTACCCAACAGTATTTT. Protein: CASSLSSTQQYF.

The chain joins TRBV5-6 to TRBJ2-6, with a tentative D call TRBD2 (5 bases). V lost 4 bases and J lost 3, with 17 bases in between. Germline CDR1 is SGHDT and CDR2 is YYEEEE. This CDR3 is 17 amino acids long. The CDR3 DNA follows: TGTGCCAGCAGCCCCCCGGCTGGACTTGGTGGGGCCAACGTCCTGACTTTC. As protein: CASSPPAGLGGANVLTF.

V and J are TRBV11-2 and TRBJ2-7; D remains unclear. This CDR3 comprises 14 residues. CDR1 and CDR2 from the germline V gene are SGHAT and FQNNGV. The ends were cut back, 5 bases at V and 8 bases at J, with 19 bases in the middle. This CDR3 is CASSTPGRVQKQYF. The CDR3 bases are TGTGCCAGCAGCACCCCCGGTAGAGTCCAAAAGCAGTACTTC. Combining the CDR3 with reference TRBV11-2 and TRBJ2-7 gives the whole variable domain EAGVAQSPRYKIIEKRQSVAFWCNPISGHATLYWYQQILGQGPKLLIQFQNNGVVDDSQLPKDRFSAERLKGVDSTLKIQPAKLEDSAVYLCASSTPGRVQKQYFGPGTRLTVT.

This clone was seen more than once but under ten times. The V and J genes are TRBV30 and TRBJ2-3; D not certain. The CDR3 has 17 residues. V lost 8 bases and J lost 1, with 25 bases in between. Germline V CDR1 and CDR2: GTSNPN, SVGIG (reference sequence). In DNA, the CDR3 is TGTGCCCGACGCCTTAGGTTAGAAAGGAAACGCACAGATACGCAGTATTTT. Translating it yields CARRLRLERKRTDTQYF.

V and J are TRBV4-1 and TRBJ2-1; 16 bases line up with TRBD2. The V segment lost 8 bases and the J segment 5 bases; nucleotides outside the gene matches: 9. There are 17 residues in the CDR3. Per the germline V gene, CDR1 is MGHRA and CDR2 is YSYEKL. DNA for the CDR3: TGCGCCAGCCATACGGGACTAGCGGGAGGGTCGAACAATGAGCAGTTCTTC. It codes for CASHTGLAGGSNNEQFF.

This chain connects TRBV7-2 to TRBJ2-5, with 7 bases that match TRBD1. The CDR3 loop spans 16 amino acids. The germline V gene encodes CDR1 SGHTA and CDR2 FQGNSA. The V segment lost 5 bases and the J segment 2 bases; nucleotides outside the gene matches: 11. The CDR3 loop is CASSPLHGQDQETQYF. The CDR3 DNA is TGTGCCAGCAGCCCCCTTCACGGACAGGATCAAGAGACCCAGTACTTC.

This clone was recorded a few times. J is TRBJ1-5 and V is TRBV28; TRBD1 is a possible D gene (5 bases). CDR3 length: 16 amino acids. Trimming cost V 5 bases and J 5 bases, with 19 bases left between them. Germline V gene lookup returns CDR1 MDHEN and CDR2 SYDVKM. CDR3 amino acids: CASSPPRRGPDQPQHF. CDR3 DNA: TGTGCCAGCAGTCCCCCCCGAAGGGGCCCGGATCAGCCCCAGCATTTT.

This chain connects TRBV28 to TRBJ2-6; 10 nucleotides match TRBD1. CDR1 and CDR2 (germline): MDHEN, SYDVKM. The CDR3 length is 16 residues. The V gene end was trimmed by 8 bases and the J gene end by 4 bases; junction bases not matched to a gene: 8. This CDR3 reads CASRRQGAQGANVLTF. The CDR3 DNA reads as TGTGCCAGCCGGAGACAGGGGGCGCAAGGGGCCAACGTCCTGACTTTC.

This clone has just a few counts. The CDR3 DNA reads as TGTGCCAGCAGCCAAGGCTTCTACACAGATACGCAGTATTTT. Translated: CASSQGFYTDTQYF. The rearrangement links TRBV4-2 to TRBJ2-3; D unclear. The germline CDR1 and CDR2 sequences are LGHNA and YNFKEQ. The CDR3 consists of 14 residues. Trimming stripped 1 base from V and 2 bases from J, with 7 bases between.

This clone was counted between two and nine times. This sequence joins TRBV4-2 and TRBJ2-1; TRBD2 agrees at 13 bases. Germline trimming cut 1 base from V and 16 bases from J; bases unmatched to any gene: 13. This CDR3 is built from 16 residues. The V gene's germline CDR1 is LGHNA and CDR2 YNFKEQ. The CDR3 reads CASSQAGTSGNEFYFF. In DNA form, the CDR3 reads TGTGCCAGCAGCCAAGCGGGGACTAGCGGGAATGAGTTCTATTTCTTC.